A single sample is the source of the 6 T cell receptor beta chains below, sequenced in a study of response to subunit inactivated influenza vaccine (dated by TCRdb to the late 2010s). Receptor libraries were prepared by RT-PCR. The sequencer listed for this sample is Illumina HiSeq 2500. The public reads were quality trimmed at Q25 with fastp and then assembled into clones with MiXCR by TCRdb, keeping productive beta chains. One record per CDR3 amino acid sequence lists the most common genes and DNA. Recorded for this sample are 700,000 to 800,000 distinct CDR3 sequences; about 18% of them occurred a single time. The ten largest clonotypes hold roughly a tenth of the sample. This sample comprised PBMCs from blood, obtained 5 days after vaccination. The receptors come from a middle-aged man who received an inactivated influenza vaccine. Donor details come from another sample of the same person, matched by shared clones.

This clonotype appeared many times. The V call is TRBV29-1, the J call TRBJ2-3, with D possibly matching TRBD2 (5 bases). CDR1 is SQVTM, CDR2 ANQGSEA, per germline. The CDR3 runs to 13 residues. V lost 4 bases and J lost 5, with 13 bases in between. The CDR3 here is CSVVRLGRDTQYF. As DNA, the CDR3 is TGCAGCGTTGTGCGCTTGGGGAGAGATACGCAGTATTTT.

This clonotype came up a few times. This sequence joins TRBV7-2 and TRBJ2-5; D might be TRBD1 or TRBD2, each matching 5 bases. The V gene's germline CDR1 is SGHTA and CDR2 FQGNSA. V dropped 5 bases and J dropped 13 bases, with 17 bases sitting between them. The CDR3 consists of 12 residues. CDR3 nucleotide sequence: TGTGCCAGCAGCCGGGACCGCGAGAATCGGTACTTC. Translated: CASSRDRENRYF.

The V gene is TRBV6-1, the J gene TRBJ2-4; 16 bases align to TRBD2. V trimming: 10 bases; J trimming: 9 bases; junction bases outside the gene matches: 9. The CDR3 length is 15 residues. The germline gives CDR1 MNHNS, CDR2 SASEGT. CDR3 coding DNA: TGTGCCATCGGGACTAGCGGGGGGGCTTATGGCATTCAGTACTTC. Translation gives CAIGTSGGAYGIQYF.

This clonotype has more than one count but fewer than ten. The chain couples TRBV29-1 to TRBJ1-3; D unresolved. Deletions cut 4 bases from V and 4 bases from J, with 14 bases between. The length of the CDR3 is 14 residues. Germline V gene sequence: CDR1 SQVTM, CDR2 ANQGSEA. CDR3 sequence (DNA): TGCAGCGTTGTGACTCTCGCCCCGGGAAACACCATATATTTT. This translates into CSVVTLAPGNTIYF.

The chain has TRBV7-2 and TRBJ2-4; D is possibly TRBD1 (5 bases). Trimming pared 1 base from V and 7 bases from J, leaving 14 bases between. Germline V gene sequence: CDR1 SGHTA, CDR2 FQGNSA. The CDR3 extends over 15 amino acids. CDR3 in DNA: TGTGCCAGCAGCTTAGTACCAGGGCCGAGGAACATTCAGTACTTC. Translation gives CASSLVPGPRNIQYF. Filled out from reference TRBV7-2 and TRBJ2-4, the complete variable domain reads GAGVSQSPSNKVTEKGKDVELRCDPISGHTALYWYRQSLGQGLEFLIYFQGNSAPDKSGLPSDRFSAERTGGSVSTLTIQRTQQEDSAVYLCASSLVPGPRNIQYFGAGTRLSVL.

The CDR3 spells CAISDGVRYSYEQYF. The CDR3 DNA is TGTGCCATCAGTGATGGGGTTAGGTACTCCTACGAGCAGTACTTC. J is TRBJ2-7 and V is TRBV10-3; D remains unclear. This CDR3 comprises 15 residues. The germline gives CDR1 ENHRY, CDR2 SYGVKD. Deletions cut 3 bases from V and 0 bases from J, with 12 bases between.